This paragraph covers one T cell receptor (beta chain) sequence. This entry belongs to a study of blood T cell repertoires in COVID-19. About the study: Both acute and convalescent COVID-19 samples were obtained from the United States, Italy and Spain. Sample material is recorded as cDNA or gDNA derived from T cells, B-cell-depleted T cells, or PBMCs.

Clones were sequenced by immunoSEQ multiplex PCR, and TCRdb holds only the in-frame ones, with some missing. The data contain 120,000 to 150,000 clones, 88% of them seen just once; the ten biggest clones take up roughly 2.5%. V shed 7 bases and J shed 8 bases, with 17 bases lying between them. The germline CDR1 and CDR2 sequences are WSHSY and SAAADI. This CDR3 contains 13 residues. This sequence joins TRBV10-2 and TRBJ1-2, with D perhaps matching TRBD1 (5 bases). This TCR came from a human donor with COVID-19, enrolled during active disease. The donor label of this sample is uncertain. The source material was peripheral blood. In nucleotides, the CDR3 is TGCGCCAGCACCATCGGGCCCGGGGGAGGCTACACCTTC. Translation gives CASTIGPGGGYTF.